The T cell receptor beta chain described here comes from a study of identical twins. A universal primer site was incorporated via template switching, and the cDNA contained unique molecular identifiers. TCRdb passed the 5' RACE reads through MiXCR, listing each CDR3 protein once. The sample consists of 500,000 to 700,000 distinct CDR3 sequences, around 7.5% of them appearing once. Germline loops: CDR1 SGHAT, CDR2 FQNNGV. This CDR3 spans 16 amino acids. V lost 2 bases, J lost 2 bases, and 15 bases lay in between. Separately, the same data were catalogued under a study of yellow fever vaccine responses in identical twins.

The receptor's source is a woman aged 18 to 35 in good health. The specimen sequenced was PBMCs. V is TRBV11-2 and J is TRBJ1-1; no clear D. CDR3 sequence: CASSLRFAADNTEAFF. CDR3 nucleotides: TGTGCCAGCAGCTTAAGGTTCGCAGCAGATAACACTGAAGCTTTCTTT. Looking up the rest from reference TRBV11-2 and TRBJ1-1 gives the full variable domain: EAGVAQSPRYKIIEKRQSVAFWCNPISGHATLYWYQQILGQGPKLLIQFQNNGVVDDSQLPKDRFSAERLKGVDSTLKIQPAKLEDSAVYLCASSLRFAADNTEAFFGQGTRLTVV.